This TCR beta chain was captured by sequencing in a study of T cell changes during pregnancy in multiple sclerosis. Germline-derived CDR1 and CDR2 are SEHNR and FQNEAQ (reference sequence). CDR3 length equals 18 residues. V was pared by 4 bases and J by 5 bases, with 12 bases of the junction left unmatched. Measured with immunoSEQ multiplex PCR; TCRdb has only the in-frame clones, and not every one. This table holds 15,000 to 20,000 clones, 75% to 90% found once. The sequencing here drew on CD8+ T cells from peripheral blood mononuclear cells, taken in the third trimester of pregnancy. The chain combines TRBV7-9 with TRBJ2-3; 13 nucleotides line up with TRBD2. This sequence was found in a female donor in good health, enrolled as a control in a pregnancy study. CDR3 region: CASSYPPTSGGVIDTQYF. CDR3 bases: TGTGCCAGCAGCTACCCGCCAACTAGCGGGGGGGTGATAGATACGCAGTATTTT.